This TCR beta chain was retrieved from a study of shared clonotypes between healthy human individuals (dated by TCRdb to about 2020). With respect to the entire study: The cohort included a few men and two women between 18 and 49 years of age. For each donor, CD4 naive and CD4 memory were each run on three plates, CD8 naive on two plates, and CD8 memory on one plate. To estimate repertoire size and how much clonotype sharing occurs between individuals, the study deeply sequenced the blood TCR repertoires of about five healthy adults. Different laboratories and diverse techniques were used to prepare libraries and sequence TCR repertoires, to increase sequencing depth and limit assay-specific biases. Between about 0.8 and 9 billion PBMCs per donor were obtained by leukapheresis. Broad study findings and their caveats: Sharing across a few donors was observed for 4.5% to 6.5% of naive CD4, 3.5% of naive CD8, about 2.3% of memory CD4, and approximately 0.41% of memory CD8 clonotypes. Naive subsets generally had larger estimated clonotype richness than memory subsets did. Compared with non-shared clonotypes, clonotypes shared by all four sorted-subset donors had higher generation probabilities. Based on pairwise subsampling, the degree of clonotype sharing among donors was expected to be affected by sequencing depth. The small number of donors limited the genetic and exposure-history diversity represented. Sampling was limited to blood, and TCR repertoires in tissue likely differ from TCR repertoires in blood. Rarefaction of sorted-subset datasets indicated incomplete sequencing despite the large sequencing depth.

Donors were healthy HIV-negative adults with no recently reported acute infections or vaccinations. Every donor was a Caucasian adult living in Nashville, Tennessee, USA. CD8 memory samples were composed of magnetically selected CD45RO+ cells combined with CCR7-negative CD45RA+ effector memory (TemRA) cells. After blood collection by leukapheresis, PBMCs were isolated using Ficoll-Histopaque density gradient centrifugation and then cryopreserved in the vapor phase of liquid nitrogen. Analytical flow cytometry was used to check the purity and quantity of every magnetically sorted T cell population. Each sorted fraction had its genomic DNA isolated and then quantified by UV absorbance on a Nanodrop 2000c. A remark on this clone: Its antigen is still unknown. Per-base quality was not reported, and no clone a single base away is much larger than it.

Using the deep immunoSEQ assay, multiplex PCR amplified TCR CDR3 regions from genomic DNA. Extracted genomic DNA from each cell subset was distributed evenly across all wells of several immunoSEQ 96-well plates, and each plate was treated as a replicate. Each replicate PCR for sorted subsets received around 210 ng genomic DNA, equal to about 30,000 T cell genomes. Purified libraries were quantified with a Qubit 3.0 fluorometer, sized on a Bioanalyzer 2100, and re-quantified with the KAPA Library Quantification kit. Every immunoSEQ 96-well plate was sequenced on a dedicated single-read 150-cycle Illumina NextSeq 550 flow cell. As for the authors' bioinformatics: Because the immunoSEQ output included only junctional sequences and no quality scores, the filtering could not be the same as the filtering used for full-length reads. To assign V/J genes and CDR3, sequences were annotated against IMGT germline references using PyIR, a Python wrapper for IgBLAST v1.9. Reads with weak V/J assignments (E-value above 1e-6), missing CDR3, stop codons, out-of-frame junctions, or ambiguous translated residues were removed. A V3J clonotype was defined by an identical inferred V gene, J gene, and CDR3 amino acid sequence. Percentage overlap between repertoires was computed as shared unique clonotypes divided by the size of the smaller repertoire. Three approaches were used to assess repertoire richness: RTK rarefaction, the Chao1 estimator, and Recon v2.1 estimates of unobserved clonotypes. Generation probabilities were computed with OLGA for all TCRbeta clonotypes obtained by the gDNA method from a handful of donors. TCRdb stores this immuneACCESS table with in-frame sequences only. Part of the clones is absent; in the studies checked, under half of the shortfall reflects unresolved V genes, and no reason is known for the rest. V and J calls and clone size are those listed in that table; D and trimming were worked out from the DNA. Here the sample has roughly 400,000 clones; about 96% occur a single time. The ten top clones hold around 0.32% of the sample.

Taken from the germline V gene (reference sequence), the CDR1 and CDR2 loops are GTSNPN and SVGIG. Counted from cysteine to phenylalanine, this CDR3 has 11 amino acids. Just CDR3 DNA is preserved here, 33 bases in frame from base 1. V trim: 6 bases; J trim: 10 bases; unmatched bases: 8. The receptor's source is a man aged 30 to 39 in good health. The sample consisted of memory CD8+ T cells sorted from blood. The sample's cell subset or site label, in plain terms: CD45RO+ cells pooled with CCR7-negative TemRA cells. The chain is assembled from TRBV30 and TRBJ2-5; TRBD2 lines up with 7 middle nucleotides. CDR3 loop: CACGPRELQYF. The base sequence is TGTGCCTGTGGGCCGCGGGAGCTCCAGTACTTC.